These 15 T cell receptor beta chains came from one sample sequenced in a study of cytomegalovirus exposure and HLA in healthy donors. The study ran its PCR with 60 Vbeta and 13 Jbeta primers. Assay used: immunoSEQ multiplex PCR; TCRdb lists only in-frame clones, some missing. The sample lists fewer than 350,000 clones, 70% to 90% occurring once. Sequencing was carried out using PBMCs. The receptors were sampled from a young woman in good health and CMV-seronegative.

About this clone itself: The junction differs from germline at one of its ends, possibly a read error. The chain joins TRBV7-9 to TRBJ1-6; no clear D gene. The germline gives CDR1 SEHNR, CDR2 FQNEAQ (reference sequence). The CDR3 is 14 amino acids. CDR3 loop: CSSSLSLPSLPLHF. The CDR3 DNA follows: TGTTCCAGCAGCTTATCGCTCCCCTCACTGCCCCTCCACTTT.

CDR3 DNA: TGTGCCAGTAGCCGGGACAGACAAGAGACCCAGTACTTC. Translating it yields CASSRDRQETQYF. The chain carries TRBV19 and TRBJ2-5; 7 bases fit TRBD1. The CDR3 contains 13 residues. Germline loops: CDR1 LNHDA, CDR2 SQIVND (reference sequence). V shed 6 bases and J 2 bases; nucleotides not matched to a gene: 3.

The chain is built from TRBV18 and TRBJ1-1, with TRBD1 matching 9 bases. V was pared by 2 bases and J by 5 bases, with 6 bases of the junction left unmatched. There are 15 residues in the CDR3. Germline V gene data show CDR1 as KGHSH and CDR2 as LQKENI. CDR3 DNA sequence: TGTGCCAGCTCACCAAAACAGGGGGCTGAAACTGAAGCTTTCTTT. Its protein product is CASSPKQGAETEAFF. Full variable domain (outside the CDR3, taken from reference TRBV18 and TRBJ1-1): NAGVMQNPRHLVRRRGQEARLRCSPMKGHSHVYWYRQLPEEGLKFMVYLQKENIIDESGMPKERFSAEFPKEGPSILRIQQVVRGDSAAYFCASSPKQGAETEAFFGQGTRLTVV.

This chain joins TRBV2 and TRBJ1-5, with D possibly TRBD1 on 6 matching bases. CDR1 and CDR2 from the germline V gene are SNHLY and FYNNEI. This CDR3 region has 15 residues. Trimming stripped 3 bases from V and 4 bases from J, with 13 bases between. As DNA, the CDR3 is TGTGCCAGCAGTGATGGACAGCCTAATAATCAGCCCCAGCATTTT. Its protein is CASSDGQPNNQPQHF.

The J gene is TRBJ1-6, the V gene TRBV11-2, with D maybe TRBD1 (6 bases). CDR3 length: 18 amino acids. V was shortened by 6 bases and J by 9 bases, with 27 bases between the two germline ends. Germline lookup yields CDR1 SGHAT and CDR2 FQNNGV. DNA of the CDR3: TGTGCCAGCAGTAAAGACCTTAGGGGGGCGGGGGTTGGTTCACCCCTCCACTTT. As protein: CASSKDLRGAGVGSPLHF. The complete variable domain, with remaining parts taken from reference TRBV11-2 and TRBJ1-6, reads EAGVAQSPRYKIIEKRQSVAFWCNPISGHATLYWYQQILGQGPKLLIQFQNNGVVDDSQLPKDRFSAERLKGVDSTLKIQPAKLEDSAVYLCASSKDLRGAGVGSPLHFGNGTRLTVT.

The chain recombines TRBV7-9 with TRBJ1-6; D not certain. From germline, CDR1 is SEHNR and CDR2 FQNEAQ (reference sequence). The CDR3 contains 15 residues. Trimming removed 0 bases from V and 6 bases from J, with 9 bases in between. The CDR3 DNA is TGTGCCAGCAGCTTAGCGCAGGAGGTTAATTCACCCCTCCACTTT. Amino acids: CASSLAQEVNSPLHF.

CDR3 DNA: TGTGCCAGCTCACTCCTACAGGGGGCGAAGGGTTCACCCCTCCACTTT. This codes for CASSLLQGAKGSPLHF. The V gene is TRBV18, the J gene TRBJ1-6, with 9 bases fitting TRBD1. From germline, CDR1 is KGHSH and CDR2 LQKENI. This CDR3 has 16 residues. The J segment lost 9 bases and the V segment lost 4 bases, leaving 10 bases of the junction unmatched. Full variable domain (rest looked up from reference TRBV18 and TRBJ1-6): NAGVMQNPRHLVRRRGQEARLRCSPMKGHSHVYWYRQLPEEGLKFMVYLQKENIIDESGMPKERFSAEFPKEGPSILRIQQVVRGDSAAYFCASSLLQGAKGSPLHFGNGTRLTVT.

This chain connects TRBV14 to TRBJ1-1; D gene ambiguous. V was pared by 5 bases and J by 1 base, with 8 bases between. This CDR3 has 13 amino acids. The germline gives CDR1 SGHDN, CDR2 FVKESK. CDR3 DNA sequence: TGTGCCAGCAGCAAACCAGGGAACACTGAAGCTTTCTTT. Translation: CASSKPGNTEAFF.

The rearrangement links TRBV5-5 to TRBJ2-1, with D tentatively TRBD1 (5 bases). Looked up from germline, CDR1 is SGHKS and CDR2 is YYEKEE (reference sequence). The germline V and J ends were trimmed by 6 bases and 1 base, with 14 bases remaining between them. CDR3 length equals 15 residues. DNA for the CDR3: TGTGCCAGCATTCCCTTAGGGGTTTCCTACAATGAGCAGTTCTTC. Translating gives CASIPLGVSYNEQFF.

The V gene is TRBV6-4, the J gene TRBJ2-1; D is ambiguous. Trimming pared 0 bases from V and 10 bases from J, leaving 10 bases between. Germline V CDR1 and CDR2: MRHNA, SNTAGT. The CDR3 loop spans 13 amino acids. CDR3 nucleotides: TGTGCCAGCAGTGACTCATTTGGGCTAGAGCAGTTCTTC. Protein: CASSDSFGLEQFF.

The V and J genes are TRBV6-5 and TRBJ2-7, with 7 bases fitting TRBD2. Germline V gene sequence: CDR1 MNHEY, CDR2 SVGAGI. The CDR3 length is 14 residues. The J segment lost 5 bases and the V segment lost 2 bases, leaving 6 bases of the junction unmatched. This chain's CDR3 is CASSYAGLTDEQYF. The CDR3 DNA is TGTGCCAGCAGTTACGCGGGACTAACGGACGAGCAGTACTTC.

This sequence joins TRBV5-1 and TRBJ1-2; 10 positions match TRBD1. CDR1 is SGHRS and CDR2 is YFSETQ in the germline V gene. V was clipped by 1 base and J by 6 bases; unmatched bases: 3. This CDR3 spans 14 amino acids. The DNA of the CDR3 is TGCGCCAGCAGCTTGTGGGGGACAGGGGATGGCTACACCTTC. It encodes CASSLWGTGDGYTF.

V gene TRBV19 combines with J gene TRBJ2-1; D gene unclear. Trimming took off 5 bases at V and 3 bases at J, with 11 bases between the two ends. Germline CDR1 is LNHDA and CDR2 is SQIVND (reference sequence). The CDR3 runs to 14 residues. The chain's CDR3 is CASSENGYYNEQFF. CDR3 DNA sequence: TGTGCCAGTAGTGAGAACGGTTACTACAATGAGCAGTTCTTC.

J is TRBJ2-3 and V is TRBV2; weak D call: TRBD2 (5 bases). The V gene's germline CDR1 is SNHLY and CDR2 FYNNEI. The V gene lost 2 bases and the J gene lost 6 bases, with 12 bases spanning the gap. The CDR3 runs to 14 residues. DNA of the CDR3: TGTGCCAGCAGTGAAAGGTCTCCGGGGGATACGCAGTATTTT. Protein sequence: CASSERSPGDTQYF. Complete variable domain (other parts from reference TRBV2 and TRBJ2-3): EPEVTQTPSHQVTQMGQEVILRCVPISNHLYFYWYRQILGQKVEFLVSFYNNEISEKSEIFDDQFSVERPDGSNFTLKIRSTKLEDSAMYFCASSERSPGDTQYFGPGTRLTVL.

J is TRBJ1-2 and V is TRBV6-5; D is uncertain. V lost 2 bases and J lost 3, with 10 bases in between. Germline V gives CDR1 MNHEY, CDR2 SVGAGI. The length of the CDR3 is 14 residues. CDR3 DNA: TGTGCCAGCAGTTACACGGTCGGGTACTATGGCTACACCTTC. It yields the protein CASSYTVGYYGYTF.